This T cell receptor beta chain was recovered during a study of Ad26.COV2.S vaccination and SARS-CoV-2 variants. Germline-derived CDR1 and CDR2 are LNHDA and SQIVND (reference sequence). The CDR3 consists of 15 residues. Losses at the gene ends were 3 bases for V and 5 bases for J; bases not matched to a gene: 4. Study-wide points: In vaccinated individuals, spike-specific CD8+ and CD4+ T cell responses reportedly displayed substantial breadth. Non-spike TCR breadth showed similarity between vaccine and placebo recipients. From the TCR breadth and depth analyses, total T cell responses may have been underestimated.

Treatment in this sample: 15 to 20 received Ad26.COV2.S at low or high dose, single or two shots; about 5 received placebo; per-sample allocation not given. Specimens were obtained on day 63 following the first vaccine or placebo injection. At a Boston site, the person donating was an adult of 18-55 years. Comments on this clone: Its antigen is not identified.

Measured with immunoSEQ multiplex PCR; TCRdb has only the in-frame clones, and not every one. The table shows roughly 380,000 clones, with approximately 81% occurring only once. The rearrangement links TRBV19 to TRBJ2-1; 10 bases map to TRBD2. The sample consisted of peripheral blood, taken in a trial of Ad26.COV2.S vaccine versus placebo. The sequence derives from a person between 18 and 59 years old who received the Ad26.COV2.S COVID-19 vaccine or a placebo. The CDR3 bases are TGTGCCAGTAGTATCGAGCGGGGGGGCAACAATGAGCAGTTCTTC. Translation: CASSIERGGNNEQFF.